The clone carrying this T cell receptor beta chain was observed a few times. Its antigen is as yet unknown. TCRdb used MiXCR to reprocess the RT-PCR reads, holding one entry per CDR3 protein. The sample has 650,000 to 800,000 distinct CDR3 sequences; 11% to 15% are singletons. The data are from a study of response to subunit inactivated influenza vaccine. Broader study findings: There was a suggestion from the authors that each seasonal influenza vaccination recruits few new T cells.

CDR1 is LNHNV, CDR2 YYDKDF, per germline (reference sequence). This CDR3 comprises 14 residues. Between the trimmed V and J ends, which lost 2 bases and 7 bases, there was a span of 12 bases. The sample was PBMCs from blood, taken approximately 15 days before vaccination. The TCR sequence derives from a man aged 45-65 years who received an inactivated influenza vaccine. J is TRBJ2-1 and V is TRBV15; weak D call: TRBD1 (6 bases). The CDR3 DNA is TGTGCCACCAGCAGACTACAAAGGGGGAATGAGCAGTTCTTC. It yields the protein CATSRLQRGNEQFF.